This T cell receptor beta chain comes out of a study of shared clonotypes between healthy human individuals. General study results and limits: Some naive CD4 clonotypes, approximately 4.5%, turned up in common across several donors. As a rule, naive subsets had a larger estimated richness than memory subsets.

The V gene's germline CDR1 is SGHRS and CDR2 YFSETQ. The V segment lost 6 bases and the J segment 3 bases; nucleotides outside the gene matches: 6. The CDR3 covers 14 residues. Clones were sequenced by immunoSEQ multiplex PCR, and TCRdb holds only the in-frame ones, with some missing. The repertoire consists of roughly 1,600,000 clones, with approximately 98.5% occurring once and the leading ten covering approximately 0.4%. Remarks on this clone: What it binds is unknown.

The chain carries TRBV5-1 and TRBJ2-3; TRBD2 agrees at 8 bases. Material: naive CD4+ T cells sorted from blood. Noted subset: CD45RA+ positively selected. This TCR was sampled from a man aged 25-45 years in good health. In DNA form, the CDR3 reads TGCGCCAGCACGCCGGGAGGGGGAACAGATACGCAGTATTTT. As protein: CASTPGGGTDTQYF.